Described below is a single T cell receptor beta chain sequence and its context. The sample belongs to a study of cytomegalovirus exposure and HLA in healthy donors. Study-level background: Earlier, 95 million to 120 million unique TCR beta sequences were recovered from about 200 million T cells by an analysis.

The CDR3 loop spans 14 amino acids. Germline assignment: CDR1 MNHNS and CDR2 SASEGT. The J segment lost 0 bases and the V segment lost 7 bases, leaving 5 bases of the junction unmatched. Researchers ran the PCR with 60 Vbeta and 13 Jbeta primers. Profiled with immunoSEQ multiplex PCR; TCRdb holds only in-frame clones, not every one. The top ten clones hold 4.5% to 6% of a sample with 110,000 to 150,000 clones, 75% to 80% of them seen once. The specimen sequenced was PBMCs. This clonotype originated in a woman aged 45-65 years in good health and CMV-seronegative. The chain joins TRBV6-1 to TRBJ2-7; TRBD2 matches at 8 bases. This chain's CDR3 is CASKNGLASYEQYF. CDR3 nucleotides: TGTGCCAGCAAGAACGGACTAGCCTCCTACGAGCAGTACTTC.